This is a list of T cell receptor beta chains from one sample in a study of cytomegalovirus exposure and HLA in healthy donors. TCRdb keeps only in-frame clones here, not all; method: immunoSEQ multiplex PCR. The profile shows fewer than 400,000 clones, nearly 90% of them singletons. Sequences were obtained from PBMCs. All receptors derive from a man under 40 in good health and CMV-seronegative. CDR3s include the opening cysteine and the closing phenylalanine or tryptophan. D genes are given only for firm matches. A clone size is listed for some rows: how often the clone was seen (once, few, many), or a class if it is expanded.

cdr3_nt cdr3_aa j_call cdr3_length d_call v_call clone_size
TGTGCCAGCAGCTTAGTGTACTCCGGGGGGCATGAGACCCAGTACTTC CASSLVYSGGHETQYF TRBJ2-5 16 . TRBV13 .
TGCAGCGTTGAAAGGCCCCGGGAGACATATACGCAGTATTTT CSVERPRETYTQYF TRBJ2-3 14 . TRBV29-1 .
TGTGCCAGCAGCTTTTCGGGGTCTCGCGAGCAGTACTTC CASSFSGSREQYF TRBJ2-7 13 . TRBV11-2 many
TGCGCCAGCAGCCAAGGGCCTTTGACTAGCGGGGGAATCAATGAGCAGTTCTTC CASSQGPLTSGGINEQFF TRBJ2-1 18 TRBD2 TRBV4-3 .
TGTGCCAGCAGACAGGGGGGCCCCATTCAGTACTTC CASRQGGPIQYF TRBJ2-4 12 TRBD1 TRBV2 once
TGTGCCAGCAGCCCCGGGACAACGAGGCCATTCTTC CASSPGTTRPFF TRBJ2-1 12 . TRBV11-2 .
TGTGCAAGTCGCTCCCGGGACAGAACCTACGAGCAGTACTTC CASRSRDRTYEQYF TRBJ2-7 14 . TRBV12-2 .
TGCGCCAGCAGCCAAGATAGCGACAGGGTAAGCGAGCAGTACTTC CASSQDSDRVSEQYF TRBJ2-7 15 TRBD1 TRBV4-3 .
TGTGCCAGCAGCTTTCCCGGACAGGCTAAGTTAGATACGCAGTATTTT CASSFPGQAKLDTQYF TRBJ2-3 16 TRBD1 TRBV5-4 .
TGTGCCACCACCTTTTCCTTAGTCCGGGAGACCCAGTACTTC CATTFSLVRETQYF TRBJ2-5 14 . TRBV27 .
TGTGCCAGCAGCCGGACAGGGGCGGTCGGCTACACCTTC CASSRTGAVGYTF TRBJ1-2 13 TRBD1 TRBV7-2 .
TGTGCCAGCTCACCACTCCCCCAGGGATACTATGGCTACACCTTC CASSPLPQGYYGYTF TRBJ1-2 15 . TRBV18 few
TGTGCCAGCAGCTCCAGCGGGACCCGTAACTATGGCTACACCTTC CASSSSGTRNYGYTF TRBJ1-2 15 . TRBV7-2 .
TGTGCCAGCTCTTTACGACAGGAAGAGACCCAGTACTTC CASSLRQEETQYF TRBJ2-5 13 . TRBV18 once
TGTGCCAGCAGCTTCCCTAGCGGGGGGCGCCAAGATACGCAGTATTTT CASSFPSGGRQDTQYF TRBJ2-3 16 TRBD2 TRBV7-2 once
TGTGCCAGTAGTATAACAGGGTGGCCCTACAATGAGCAGTTCTTC CASSITGWPYNEQFF TRBJ2-1 15 . TRBV19 .
TGTGCCAGAGCCGGGACAGGCGGTAATTCACCCCTCCACTTT CARAGTGGNSPLHF TRBJ1-6 14 TRBD1 TRBV2 .
TGTGCCAGCAGTGAAGTATTTGGGACAGGGTGGGAGACCCAGTACTTC CASSEVFGTGWETQYF TRBJ2-5 16 TRBD1 TRBV6-1 many
TGTGCCAGTAGATTAGACAGGTCTAGCAATCAGCCCCAGCATTTT CASRLDRSSNQPQHF TRBJ1-5 15 . TRBV19 .
TGTGCCAGCAGCCCCGGACAGTTGAATCAGCCCCAGCATTTT CASSPGQLNQPQHF TRBJ1-5 14 . TRBV9 .
TGCGCCAGCAGCCAAGAATCAATGGGACAGGGGGCTGACGAGCAGTACTTC CASSQESMGQGADEQYF TRBJ2-7 17 TRBD1 TRBV4-1 .
TGTGCCATACAGGAGGGCGGCTTCAGCTCTGGGGCCAACGTCCTGACTTTC CAIQEGGFSSGANVLTF TRBJ2-6 17 . TRBV10-3 .
TGCGCCAGCAGTGCAAGGACAGGGTTTGCGGATACGCAGTATTTT CASSARTGFADTQYF TRBJ2-3 15 TRBD1 TRBV10-1 few
TGTGCCAGCTCACCCTCGGACAGGGCAAACTATGGCTACACCTTC CASSPSDRANYGYTF TRBJ1-2 15 TRBD1 TRBV18 .
TGTGCCAGTAGTCCCCGGGGTAGCGGGGGCCGGAGCTCCTACGAGCAGTACTTC CASSPRGSGGRSSYEQYF TRBJ2-7 18 TRBD2 TRBV19 .
TGTGCCAGCAGTGACCGGGACTACAATCAGCCCCAGCATTTT CASSDRDYNQPQHF TRBJ1-5 14 . TRBV6-5 .
TGTGCCAGCAGAAAAGACGGGACAGCTAATTCACCCCTCCACTTT CASRKDGTANSPLHF TRBJ1-6 15 TRBD1 TRBV7-6 .
TGTGCCACCGGAGGACGTCCTTGGGATGAGCAGTTCTTC CATGGRPWDEQFF TRBJ2-1 13 . TRBV15 .
TGTGCCAGCAGCCCCAGGGTCCCTGGAAACACCATATATTTT CASSPRVPGNTIYF TRBJ1-3 14 . TRBV7-2 once
TGCGCCAGCAGCATAGGGACAGGGGCCTACGAGCAGTACTTC CASSIGTGAYEQYF TRBJ2-7 14 TRBD1 TRBV5-1 .
TGTGCCATCAGTGAGGAGGGTTACGAGCAGTACTTC CAISEEGYEQYF TRBJ2-7 12 . TRBV10-3 .
TGCGCCAGCAGCTTGGGGGGCCTACCCCAAGAGACCCAGTACTTC CASSLGGLPQETQYF TRBJ2-5 15 . TRBV5-1 .
TGCAGCGTTGCCGTAACTGGGGCAGGCAATGAGCAGTTCTTC CSVAVTGAGNEQFF TRBJ2-1 14 . TRBV29-1 .